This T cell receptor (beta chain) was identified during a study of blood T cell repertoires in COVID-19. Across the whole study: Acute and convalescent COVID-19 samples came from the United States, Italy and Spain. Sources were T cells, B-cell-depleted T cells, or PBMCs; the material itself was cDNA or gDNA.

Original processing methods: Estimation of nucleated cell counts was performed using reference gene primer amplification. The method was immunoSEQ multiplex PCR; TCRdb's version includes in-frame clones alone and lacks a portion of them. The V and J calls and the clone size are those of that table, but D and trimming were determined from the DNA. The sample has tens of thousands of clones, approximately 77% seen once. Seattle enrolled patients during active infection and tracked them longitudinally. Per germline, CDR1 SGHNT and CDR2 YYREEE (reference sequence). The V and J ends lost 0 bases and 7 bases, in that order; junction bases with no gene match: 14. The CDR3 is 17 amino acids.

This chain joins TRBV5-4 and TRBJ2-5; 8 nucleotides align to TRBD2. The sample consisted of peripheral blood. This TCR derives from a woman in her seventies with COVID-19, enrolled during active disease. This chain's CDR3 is CASSLEGGSGISGTQYF. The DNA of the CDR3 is TGTGCCAGCAGCTTGGAAGGGGGTAGCGGGATCTCGGGGACCCAGTACTTC.